This paragraph reports one T cell receptor (beta chain). Antigen: not known. PCR used 60 Vbeta primers and 13 Jbeta primers. Per the authors' pipeline: An analysis that came later counted some 81 million unique TCR beta chains, around 12 million shared. Method: immunoSEQ multiplex PCR; TCRdb's copy keeps in-frame clones and lacks some. D and trimming were read from the DNA, whereas the V and J calls and clone size are those reported in that table. Its table records 150,000 to 250,000 clones. These data originate in a study of cytomegalovirus exposure and HLA in healthy donors. The CDR3 is made up of 14 amino acids. CDR1 SNHLY and CDR2 FYNNEI come from the germline V gene. V was pared by 8 bases and J by 4 bases, with 15 bases between. Points from the study as a whole: Immune exposure was documented only through CMV serostatus. Across donors, presence/absence analyses took sequencing depth to be roughly uniform.

The sample comprised PBMCs. This sequence originates from a boy younger than 18 in good health and CMV-seronegative. The V and J genes are TRBV2 and TRBJ1-5; no firm D call. The CDR3 region is CASGRSQSNQPQHF. CDR3 nucleotide sequence: TGTGCCAGCGGCCGATCGCAGTCGAATCAGCCCCAGCATTTT.